These T cell receptor beta chains were read from a single sample in a study of blood T cell repertoires in COVID-19. Using immunoSEQ multiplex PCR, the repertoire was profiled, and TCRdb retains in-frame clones only, with some absent. Among about 49,000 clones listed, approximately 87% were seen once. The sequencing input was peripheral blood. The receptors were gathered from a woman of 80 years or more with COVID-19, enrolled during active disease. Each CDR3 is given with its conserved first and last residue. D genes are given only for firm matches. Not every row has a clone size; where given, it reads once, few, many or a size class.

TRBJ2-7 . TRBV15 TRBD2 CATSRETRLAGAYEQYF TGTGCCACCAGCAGGGAAACAAGACTAGCGGGGGCCTACGAGCAGTACTTC
TRBJ1-2 . TRBV5-4 . CASAPRGVAYGYTF TGTGCCAGCGCTCCGCGGGGGGTTGCCTATGGCTACACCTTC
TRBJ1-4 . TRBV5-5 TRBD1 CASSYSGTDEKLFF TGTGCCAGCAGCTACTCCGGGACAGATGAAAAACTGTTTTTT
TRBJ2-7 . TRBV6-6 TRBD1 CASSYSTGNEQYF TGTGCCAGCAGTTACTCGACAGGGAACGAGCAGTACTTC
TRBJ1-1 . TRBV28 . CASSNGPGTENTEAFF TGTGCCAGCAGTAATGGGCCCGGGACTGAGAACACTGAAGCTTTCTTT
TRBJ1-4 . TRBV12-3/TRBV12-4 . CASSFGEKLFF TGTGCCAGCAGTTTCGGTGAAAAACTGTTTTTT
TRBJ1-6 . TRBV9 TRBD1 CASSASGTGGSPLHF TGTGCCAGCAGCGCATCGGGGACAGGGGGTTCACCCCTCCACTTT
TRBJ1-1 . TRBV9 TRBD1 CASSDRQGNTEAFF TGTGCCAGCAGCGACCGACAGGGGAACACTGAAGCTTTCTTT
TRBJ2-7 once TRBV5-1 . CASSFAQTPYEQYF TGCGCCAGCAGCTTCGCACAGACACCCTACGAGCAGTACTTC
TRBJ1-1 . TRBV9 TRBD1 CASSVWTGGTEAFF TGTGCCAGCAGCGTGTGGACAGGGGGCACTGAAGCTTTCTTT
TRBJ2-2 . TRBV11-3 TRBD1 CASSTGTGAGELFF TGTGCCAGCAGCACCGGGACAGGGGCCGGGGAGCTGTTTTTT
TRBJ1-2 . TRBV7-9 TRBD1 CASSRTGANYGYTF TGTGCCAGCAGCCGGACAGGGGCTAACTATGGCTACACCTTC
TRBJ1-1 once TRBV5-1 . CASSPHNLENTEAFF TGCGCCAGCAGCCCCCATAATCTAGAGAACACTGAAGCTTTCTTT